The 18 T cell receptor beta chains given below trace back to one sample, sequenced in a study of CXCR3-negative and CXCR3-positive naive CD8 T cells. Findings and limits, study-wide: CXCR3-positive naive cells had TRB CDR3s that were more hydrophobic than CXCR3-negative naive cells had.

Their antigen targets remain unknown. Via 5' RACE with UMI labels, TRB cDNA libraries were prepared. TCRdb re-called the 5' RACE reads, yielding one record per CDR3 amino acid sequence without DNA. The sample holds roughly 110,000 distinct CDR3 sequences. The sequenced sample was naive CXCR3+ CD8+ T cells from blood. Subset given: CD45RO-CCR7+CD27+CD95- naive CD8+ T cells expressing CXCR3 (TNR3+). The receptors shown here come from a human donor in good health. Some clones in this sample may be carry-over from other donors' samples.

The chain couples TRBV10-2 to TRBJ2-7; without DNA, the TCRdb call of TRBD1 cannot be checked. CDR1 WSHSY and CDR2 SAAADI come from the germline V gene. This CDR3 has 17 residues. Here the CDR3 reads CAGPYGGFSVGSYEQYF.

The gene calls are TRBV19 and TRBJ2-4; with no DNA, the TCRdb D assignment of TRBD1 cannot be verified. This CDR3 is built from 17 residues. Germline CDR1 and CDR2: LNHDA and SQIVND (reference sequence). CDR3 amino acids: CASSIISPAGAKNIQYF.

CDR3 residues: CASSTGPATQYF. The rearrangement joins TRBV28 to TRBJ2-3; lacking DNA, the TRBD1 call made by TCRdb goes unchecked. The CDR3 contains 12 residues. Germline loops: CDR1 MDHEN, CDR2 SYDVKM.

The chain has TRBV7-9 and TRBJ2-3. CDR3 length: 12 amino acids. Germline V gene lookup returns CDR1 SEHNR and CDR2 FQNEAQ (reference sequence). This CDR3 is CASSLAADTQYF. Combining the CDR3 with reference TRBV7-9 and TRBJ2-3 gives the whole variable domain DTGVSQNPRHKITKRGQNVTFRCDPISEHNRLYWYRQTLGQGPEFLTYFQNEAQLEKSRLLSDRFSAERPKGSFSTLEIQRTEQGDSAMYLCASSLAADTQYFGPGTRLTVL.

The chain has TRBV27 and TRBJ2-7. This CDR3 contains 13 residues. Looked up from germline, CDR1 is MNHEY and CDR2 is SMNVEV (reference sequence). The CDR3: CPSSLGPSYEQYF.

CDR3: CASSPLGDRNNNEQFF. The J gene is TRBJ2-1, the V gene TRBV4-1; lacking DNA, the TRBD1 call made by TCRdb goes unchecked. From germline, CDR1 is MGHRA and CDR2 YSYEKL. The CDR3 consists of 16 residues.

The chain is built from TRBV3-1 and TRBJ2-1; TCRdb designates TRBD2, a call that cannot be tested without DNA. The V gene's germline CDR1 is LGHDT and CDR2 YNNKEL (reference sequence). The CDR3 contains 14 residues. The CDR3 here is CASSQLRAQTEQFF.

The chain uses TRBV29-1 and TRBJ2-3; lacking DNA, the TRBD2 call made by TCRdb goes unchecked. Germline lookup yields CDR1 SQVTM and CDR2 ANQGSEA. The CDR3 extends over 16 amino acids. CDR3 protein: CSVDLAGTWVTDTQYF.

J is TRBJ2-2 and V is TRBV7-6; as DNA is missing, the TRBD2 call by TCRdb cannot be tested. This CDR3 is built from 17 residues. The V gene's germline CDR1 is SGHVS and CDR2 FNYEAQ. The CDR3 sequence is CASSHPRGGRNTGELFF.

The V gene is TRBV5-5, the J gene TRBJ2-1; TCRdb's D gene call, TRBD2, goes unchecked for lack of DNA. Looked up from germline, CDR1 is SGHKS and CDR2 is YYEKEE (reference sequence). This CDR3 has 15 residues. The CDR3 region is CASSAQGGRYNEQFF.

The rearrangement links TRBV9 to TRBJ2-1; TCRdb returns TRBD1, unconfirmable since there is no DNA. There are 17 residues in the CDR3. Germline V lookup: CDR1 SGDLS, CDR2 YYNGEE. This CDR3 reads CASSRTGTTLLQNEQFF.

The CDR3 reads CASSPNPEETQYF. The V and J genes are TRBV7-9 and TRBJ2-5. Germline V gives CDR1 SEHNR, CDR2 FQNEAQ (reference sequence). The CDR3 consists of 13 residues.

The rearrangement links TRBV29-1 to TRBJ1-1; TCRdb proposes TRBD1, but this gene call is untestable without DNA. This CDR3 spans 13 amino acids. CDR1 is SQVTM, CDR2 ANQGSEA, per germline. The CDR3 sequence: CSGRQGLNTEAFF. Full variable domain (remainder filled in from reference TRBV29-1 and TRBJ1-1): SAVISQKPSRDICQRGTSLTIQCQVDSQVTMMFWYRQQPGQSLTLIATANQGSEATYESGFVIDKFPISRPNLTFSTLTVSNMSPEDSSIYLCSGRQGLNTEAFFGQGTRLTVV.

The CDR3 spells CASDPGSLTSTDTQYF. V and J are TRBV5-5 and TRBJ2-3; the D call from TCRdb, TRBD1, cannot be confirmed without DNA. The CDR3 spans 16 residues. Germline V CDR1 and CDR2: SGHKS, YYEKEE (reference sequence).

This CDR3 is CASSKGRSGLSGLETQYF. The gene calls are TRBV21-1 and TRBJ2-5; the D call of TRBD2 rests on TCRdb alone, since no DNA is present to check it. TRBV21-1 is described as a pseudogene. This CDR3 region has 18 residues.

This rearrangement joins TRBV27 to TRBJ2-1. CDR1 and CDR2 (germline): MNHEY, SMNVEV (reference sequence). This CDR3 contains 14 residues. CDR3 in amino acids: CASSSISEGPEQFF.

The rearrangement uses TRBV27 and TRBJ2-7; TCRdb calls TRBD2, which cannot be checked without DNA. The CDR3 has 17 amino acids. The germline gives CDR1 MNHEY, CDR2 SMNVEV (reference sequence). The CDR3 protein is CASSLTTSGAYRGEQYF.

The rearrangement links TRBV7-7 to TRBJ1-1. The germline V gene has CDR1 SSHAT and CDR2 FNYEAQ (reference sequence). This CDR3 is 15 amino acids long. CDR3 in amino acids: CASSSRRDRNTEAFF.